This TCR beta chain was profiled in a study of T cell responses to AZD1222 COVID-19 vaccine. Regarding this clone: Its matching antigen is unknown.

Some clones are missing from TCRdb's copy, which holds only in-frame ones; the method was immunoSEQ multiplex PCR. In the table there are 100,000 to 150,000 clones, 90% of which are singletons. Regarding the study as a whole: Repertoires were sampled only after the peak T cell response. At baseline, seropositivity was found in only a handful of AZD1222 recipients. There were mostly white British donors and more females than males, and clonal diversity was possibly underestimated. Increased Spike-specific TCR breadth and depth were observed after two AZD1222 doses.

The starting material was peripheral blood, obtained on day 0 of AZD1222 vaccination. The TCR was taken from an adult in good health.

CDR3 in amino acids: CASSQDRDQPQHF. CDR3 bases: TGTGCCAGCAGCCAAGACAGGGATCAGCCCCAGCATTTT. J is TRBJ1-5 and V is TRBV3-1 (or the pseudogene TRBV3-2); D might be TRBD1 (5 bases). V was trimmed by 0 bases and J by 5 bases, leaving 5 bases between them. From germline, CDR1 is LGHDT and CDR2 YNNKEL (reference sequence). The CDR3 is made up of 13 amino acids.